This T cell receptor (beta chain) was obtained from a study of blood T cell repertoires in COVID-19. Study information: The samples span acute and convalescent COVID-19 from the United States, Italy and Spain. In each case, the material was cDNA or gDNA derived from T cells, B-cell-depleted T cells, or PBMCs.

This CDR3 spans 15 amino acids. In the source study's methods: Amplifying reference gene primers gave estimates of nucleated cell counts. The protocol was immunoSEQ multiplex PCR, while the TCRdb copy is restricted to in-frame clones and leaves out a portion. V and J calls and clone size are as listed in that table; D and trimming were resolved from the DNA. The sample yields 140,000 to 150,000 clones, over 75% seen once. The TCR comes from a man between 60 and 70 years old with active or convalescent COVID-19. What was sequenced was peripheral blood. This chain joins TRBV21-1 and TRBJ2-5; TRBD2 reflects the table's D call only, with no check against the DNA. TRBV21-1 is a pseudogene locus. This CDR3 is CASSKSLRGLETQYF. The CDR3 region has the DNA TGTGCCAGCAGCAAATCTCTGCGGGGTCTCGAGACCCAGTACTTC.